Following are 18 T cell receptor beta chains from one sample sequenced in a study of vaccination effects on CD4 cells after COVID-19. Sequencing was preceded by expansion of antigen-specific CD4+ T cells with viral peptide pools in the ViraFEST assay. Culturing for 10 days preceded CD4+ T cell isolation. Two doses of either BNT162b2 or mRNA-1273 were given to each participant. The data were produced by immunoSEQ multiplex PCR, yet TCRdb's version contains in-frame clones alone and is incomplete. The data hold approximately 23,000 clones, with 70% to 75% observed a single time. For these receptors, no antigen is known. Specimen: CD4+ T cells from PBMCs cultured with SARS-CoV-2 spike peptides, collected after COVID-19 vaccination. Source of these receptors: a human donor who received a COVID-19 vaccine.

The V and J genes are TRBV7-2 and TRBJ1-2; D remains ambiguous. The CDR3 runs 14 residues. Germline assignment: CDR1 SGHTA and CDR2 FQGNSA. V was shortened by 5 bases and J by 1 base, with 11 bases between the two germline ends. The CDR3 spells CASSLQQDNYGYTF. CDR3 nucleotide sequence: TGTGCCAGCAGCCTACAGCAGGATAACTATGGCTACACCTTC.

Only a few counts were recorded for this clone. V is TRBV10-1 and J is TRBJ2-1; 9 nucleotides align to TRBD2. Germline CDR1 and CDR2: WNHNN and SYGVQD (reference sequence). The J segment lost 7 bases and the V segment lost 3 bases, leaving 1 base of the junction unmatched. The CDR3 is 13 residues long. CDR3 DNA sequence: TGCGCCAGCAGTGATACTAGCGGGAATGAGCAGTTCTTC. As protein: CASSDTSGNEQFF.

This clone was recorded a few times. The DNA for the CDR3 is TGTGCCAGCAGCATGCAGACAGGTGGAGACTATGGCTACACCTTC. This codes for CASSMQTGGDYGYTF. This chain connects TRBV5-5 to TRBJ1-2; D perhaps matches TRBD1 (6 bases). The length of the CDR3 is 15 residues. Trimming stripped 4 bases from V and 3 bases from J, with 16 bases between. The V gene's germline CDR1 is SGHKS and CDR2 YYEKEE (reference sequence).

This chain connects TRBV6-4 to TRBJ1-5; no clear D gene. The ends were cut back, 3 bases at V and 6 bases at J, with 9 bases in the middle. Germline lookup yields CDR1 MRHNA and CDR2 SNTAGT. The length of the CDR3 is 13 residues. CDR3 region: CASSEGGVQPQHF. For the CDR3, the DNA is TGTGCCAGCAGTGAGGGAGGCGTTCAGCCCCAGCATTTT.

This clone is medium-sized by share. This sequence joins TRBV12-5 and TRBJ1-6; possibly TRBD1 for D (6 bases). Trimming took 8 bases from V and 10 from J, leaving 18 bases between them. The CDR3 extends over 14 amino acids. Germline V gives CDR1 LGHNT, CDR2 FRNRAP. CDR3 protein: CASSSNQGSSPLHF. The DNA of the CDR3 is TGTGCTAGTTCCTCGAACCAGGGGAGCTCACCCCTCCACTTT.

The rearrangement uses TRBV25-1 and TRBJ2-7, with a weak D call TRBD1 (5 bases). The CDR3 has 13 amino acids. Trimming cost V 6 bases and J 0 bases, with 9 bases left between them. The germline V gene has CDR1 MGHDK and CDR2 SYGVNS. The CDR3 DNA reads as TGTGCCAGCAGGCCCACAGGCTCCTACGAGCAGTACTTC. Amino acids: CASRPTGSYEQYF.

The V and J genes are TRBV24-1 and TRBJ2-7, with D perhaps TRBD1 (6 bases). This CDR3 is built from 16 residues. CDR1 is KGHDR and CDR2 is SFDVKD in the germline V gene. Trimming removed 0 bases at V and 3 bases at J, with 14 bases between. CDR3 nucleotide sequence: TGTGCCACCAGTGATTTGATGACAGGAGGATTCTACGAGCAGTACTTC. Amino acid sequence: CATSDLMTGGFYEQYF.

The genes are TRBV6-1 and TRBJ2-2; TRBD2 might be the D (5 bases). V dropped 3 bases and J dropped 6 bases, with 14 bases sitting between them. Germline V gene sequence: CDR1 MNHNS, CDR2 SASEGT. This CDR3 spans 15 amino acids. The CDR3 DNA reads TGTGCCAGCAGTGATGAGAGGGTTTCTCCCGGGGAGCTGTTTTTT. This gives the protein CASSDERVSPGELFF.

V is TRBV20-1 and J is TRBJ2-6; D perhaps matches TRBD1 (6 bases). There are 16 residues in the CDR3. The V gene lost 3 bases and the J gene lost 0 bases, with 12 bases spanning the gap. Germline CDR1 and CDR2: DFQATT and SNEGSKA (reference sequence). Written as DNA, the CDR3 is TGCAGTGCTAGTGGACAGTCGAACTCTGGGGCCAACGTCCTGACTTTC. Encoded protein: CSASGQSNSGANVLTF.

This clone was counted only a few times. The chain couples TRBV11-2 to TRBJ1-6; 8 bases match TRBD1. V shed 2 bases, J shed 7 bases, and the junction held 4 bases outside the gene matches. From germline, CDR1 is SGHAT and CDR2 FQNNGV. CDR3 length equals 15 residues. The CDR3 reads CASSLRTGPNSPLHF. The CDR3 DNA is TGTGCCAGCAGCTTACGGACAGGGCCCAATTCACCCCTCCACTTT.

The genes are TRBV6-5 and TRBJ2-4; D is perhaps TRBD1 or TRBD2 (5 bases each). The germline CDR1 and CDR2 sequences are MNHEY and SVGAGI. The CDR3 loop spans 12 amino acids. Trimming removed 6 bases from V and 4 bases from J, with 7 bases in between. This CDR3 is CASRGVKNIQYF. CDR3 DNA: TGTGCCAGCAGGGGGGTAAAAAACATTCAGTACTTC.

The sample holds one count of this clone. J is TRBJ2-1 and V is TRBV18; possibly TRBD1 for D (6 bases). The V and J ends lost 5 bases and 8 bases respectively, with 7 bases between them. This CDR3 region has 11 residues. Germline V gene data show CDR1 as KGHSH and CDR2 as LQKENI. CDR3 in DNA: TGTGCCAGCTCATACAGGGATGAGCAGTTCTTC. Translating gives CASSYRDEQFF.

The V gene is TRBV6-4, the J gene TRBJ1-1, with D maybe TRBD1 (6 bases). There are 15 residues in the CDR3. The V gene's germline CDR1 is MRHNA and CDR2 SNTAGT. V was trimmed by 5 bases and J by 4 bases, leaving 17 bases between them. CDR3 sequence: CASSITGSGFTEAFF. As DNA, the CDR3 is TGTGCCAGCAGTATCACAGGGTCGGGATTCACTGAAGCTTTCTTT.

A single count supports this clone. V gene TRBV10-3 combines with J gene TRBJ1-4, with 7 bases fitting TRBD1. This CDR3 is built from 18 residues. Unmatched junction bases numbered 16, after V lost 0 bases and J lost 9 bases. The V gene's germline CDR1 is ENHRY and CDR2 SYGVKD. CDR3 DNA: TGTGCCATCAGTGAGTCCGGAAGCCGGGACAGCCACCCTAAAAAACTGTTTTTT. Translation: CAISESGSRDSHPKKLFF.

This chain joins TRBV3-1 (or the pseudogene TRBV3-2) and TRBJ1-6; D gene unclear. The germline gives CDR1 LGHDT, CDR2 YNNKEL (reference sequence). CDR3 length: 12 residues. Deletions cut 0 bases from V and 9 bases from J, with 3 bases between. This CDR3 is CASSQEFSPLHF. The CDR3 DNA reads TGTGCCAGCAGCCAAGAGTTTTCACCCCTCCACTTT.

The gene calls are TRBV7-2 and TRBJ2-4; D possibly corresponds to TRBD1 (6 bases). Germline V gene data show CDR1 as SGHTA and CDR2 as FQGNSA. This CDR3 comprises 15 residues. V lost 5 bases and J 1 base, leaving 12 bases between the germline ends. The CDR3 loop reads CASSAGALAKNIQYF. CDR3 bases: TGTGCCAGCAGCGCAGGGGCCTTGGCCAAAAACATTCAGTACTTC.

This clone has a handful of counts. Other DNA sequences from this sample encode an identical CDR3 as well. This chain joins TRBV9 and TRBJ2-3, with 9 bases matching TRBD2. Germline CDR1 and CDR2: SGDLS and YYNGEE. The CDR3 is 15 amino acids. Trimming cost V 0 bases and J 5 bases; bases outside gene matches: 4. CDR3 residues: CASSVEAGGRDTQYF. The CDR3 DNA follows: TGTGCCAGCAGCGTAGAAGCGGGGGGTAGAGATACGCAGTATTTT.

This clone was observed a handful of times. The chain recombines TRBV11-2 with TRBJ1-4, with D hard to call. The ends were cut back, 3 bases at V and 5 bases at J, with 10 bases in the middle. The CDR3 length is 14 residues. Germline values: CDR1 SGHAT, CDR2 FQNNGV. CDR3 bases: TGTGCCAGCAGCTTTGGGCAGCTCAATGAAAAACTGTTTTTT. Its translation: CASSFGQLNEKLFF.